A single TCR beta chain is shown here with its context. This record comes from a study of blood T cell repertoires in COVID-19. Study as a whole: The samples span acute and convalescent COVID-19 from the United States, Italy and Spain. PBMCs, B-cell-depleted T cells, or T cells were the source of the cDNA or gDNA that made up the material.

The CDR3 covers 14 residues. V dropped 2 bases and J dropped 1 base, with 5 bases sitting between them. CDR1 is KGHSH and CDR2 is LQKENI in the germline V gene. Source study methods: Estimates of nucleated cell counts were drawn from the amplification of reference gene primers. Clones were read by immunoSEQ multiplex PCR, and TCRdb kept only the in-frame ones, dropping some. For V, J and clone size, that table is used; D and trimming come from the DNA. The table records over 400,000 clones, roughly 91% of them present only once. The TCR originated in a woman in her fifties or sixties with COVID-19, enrolled during active disease. Input material: peripheral blood. This sequence joins TRBV18 and TRBJ2-2; D possibly corresponds to TRBD2 (5 bases). CDR3 sequence reads: CASSPGLNTGELFF. The CDR3, as DNA: TGTGCCAGCTCACCAGGACTGAACACCGGGGAGCTGTTTTTT.